This T cell receptor (beta chain) was identified in a study of T-cell memory formation after mild COVID-19. TCRdb analysed the 5' RACE reads with MiXCR anew, one entry per CDR3 protein. The sample yields more than 300,000 distinct CDR3 sequences, roughly an eighth seen once. In this sample, this clonotype turned up a few times. CDR3 length: 15 amino acids. The germline V gene encodes CDR1 SGHTA and CDR2 FQGNSA. V lost 6 bases and J lost 3; bases outside the gene matches: 9. The clonotype comes from a man aged 18 to 30 who had mild COVID-19 (a few samples of this study predate the infection). Cell type and time point are not known. Sequenced sample: PBMCs or a T cell subset sorted from them (not recorded which). The chain combines TRBV7-2 with TRBJ2-7, with TRBD1 matching 9 bases. CDR3 in amino acids: CASRTGQGGFYEQYF. The CDR3 coding sequence is TGTGCCAGCAGAACGGGACAGGGAGGTTTCTACGAGCAGTACTTC.